This T cell receptor beta chain was sequenced for a study of T cell repertoires in cytomegalovirus infection. CDR3 length equals 18 residues. V was trimmed by 1 base and J by 0 bases, leaving 16 bases between them. Germline-derived CDR1 and CDR2 are LNHNV and YYDKDF (reference sequence). Each CDR3 protein is one row after TCRdb ran MiXCR on the reads. The table lists about half a million distinct CDR3 sequences, roughly a third of them singletons. As for this clonotype: The antigen is undetermined.

The chain combines TRBV15 with TRBJ1-5; tentatively, D is TRBD1 (6 bases). This clonotype originated in a human donor in good health (CMV status not recorded). Some clones in this sample may be carry-over from other donors' samples. The sequenced sample was cultured PBMCs, obtained from culture after CMV antigen stimulation. CDR3 sequence (DNA): TGTGCCACCAGCAGAGCGTCGAGTAGGACAGTTAGCAATCAGCCCCAGCATTTT. As protein: CATSRASSRTVSNQPQHF.